Listed here is a single T cell receptor (beta chain). What it binds is unknown. CDR3 length: 13 amino acids. Germline CDR1 is LNHDA and CDR2 is SQIVND (reference sequence). Trimming took off 4 bases at V and 1 base at J, with 7 bases between the two ends. This specimen belongs to a study of CD4 T cells in relation to SARS-CoV-2 and coronaviruses. Naive or memory CD4+ cells were cultured 1:1 with T cell-depleted PBMCs plus CEF. CEF-cultured naive and memory CD4+ T cell DNA got survey-level sequencing. Profiled with immunoSEQ multiplex PCR; TCRdb holds only in-frame clones, not every one. The table shows about 36,000 clones, with 77% occurring only once.

This receptor was taken from an adult with COVID-19. The chain uses TRBV19 and TRBJ1-1; TRBD1 is a possible D gene (5 bases). The sequencing sample was made of memory CD4+ T cells from PBMCs, cultured in vitro. In nucleotides, the CDR3 is TGTGCCAGTAGTACAGGGAAGAACACTGAAGCTTTCTTT. Protein: CASSTGKNTEAFF.